The 31 T cell receptor beta chains listed next were all sequenced from one sample in a study of shared clonotypes between healthy human individuals. The method was immunoSEQ multiplex PCR; TCRdb's version includes in-frame clones alone and lacks a portion of them. The sample contains 2 million to 3 million clones, over 85% of which appear only once. The sequencing input was naive CD4+ T cells from PBMCs. Subset denoted: CD45RA+ positively selected. These TCRs come from a man younger than 35 in good health. Some clones in this sample may be carry-over from other donors' samples.

The chain has TRBV28 and TRBJ1-2; 8 bases are shared with TRBD1. The CDR3 is 15 amino acids. Germline V gene data show CDR1 as MDHEN and CDR2 as SYDVKM. Losses at the gene ends were 2 bases for V and 7 bases for J; bases not matched to a gene: 9. The CDR3 DNA is TGTGCCAGCAGTTTAAGCCCAGGGGGCTTTGGTGGCTACACCTTC. It specifies CASSLSPGGFGGYTF.

The chain has TRBV4-2 and TRBJ2-7, with TRBD1 matching over 8 bases. Germline V gene data show CDR1 as LGHNA and CDR2 as YNFKEQ. The CDR3 has 15 residues. V was pared by 0 bases and J by 2 bases, with 3 bases of the junction left unmatched. CDR3 sequence reads: CASSQDGTGTYEQYF. The CDR3 nucleotides are TGTGCCAGCAGCCAAGACGGGACAGGCACCTACGAGCAGTACTTC.

V is TRBV28 and J is TRBJ2-5; 11 nucleotides agree with TRBD2. The ends lost 2 bases at V and 1 base at J; junction bases unmatched: 3. The CDR3 sequence is 16 residues long. From germline, CDR1 is MDHEN and CDR2 SYDVKM. The CDR3 sequence is CASSLVSGRVQETQYF. CDR3 sequence (DNA): TGTGCCAGCAGTTTAGTTAGCGGGAGGGTCCAAGAGACCCAGTACTTC.

This clone was recorded a few times. The chain couples TRBV20-1 to TRBJ1-4; D unresolved. Germline lookup yields CDR1 DFQATT and CDR2 SNEGSKA (reference sequence). V lost 7 bases and J 4 bases, leaving 7 bases between the germline ends. The CDR3 is 11 amino acids. CDR3 coding DNA: TGCAGTGGAGCAATTAATGAAAAACTGTTTTTT. This codes for CSGAINEKLFF.

V is TRBV7-9 and J is TRBJ2-7; 10 nucleotides match TRBD2. Looked up from germline, CDR1 is SEHNR and CDR2 is FQNEAQ (reference sequence). The J segment lost 2 bases and the V segment lost 4 bases, leaving 11 bases of the junction unmatched. The CDR3 is 17 residues long. CDR3 region: CASSSQRASGRTYEQYF. In DNA, the CDR3 is TGTGCCAGCAGCTCCCAACGAGCTAGCGGGAGAACCTACGAGCAGTACTTC.

This clone was seen a handful of times. The rearrangement links TRBV20-1 to TRBJ1-2; D uncertain. CDR3 length: 11 residues. The V gene lost 3 bases and the J gene lost 6 bases, with 8 bases spanning the gap. CDR1 is DFQATT and CDR2 is SNEGSKA in the germline V gene (reference sequence). The CDR3 region has the DNA TGCAGTGCTAGTTCTCGGGATGGCTACACCTTC. Its translation is CSASSRDGYTF.

The genes are TRBV5-1 and TRBJ2-3; 11 nucleotides agree with TRBD2. With 4 bases clipped from V and 6 bases from J, the junction kept 4 bases outside the gene matches. This CDR3 is 14 amino acids long. Looked up from germline, CDR1 is SGHRS and CDR2 is YFSETQ. This chain's CDR3 is CASSTLAGGDTQYF. The CDR3 DNA follows: TGCGCCAGCAGCACGTTAGCGGGAGGGGATACGCAGTATTTT.

The sample holds a few counts of this clone. Other DNA sequences within the sample encode an identical CDR3. For the CDR3, the DNA is TGTGCCAGCAGCTTAGGAGGGAAGAACACTGAAGCTTTCTTT. This gives the protein CASSLGGKNTEAFF. The chain employs TRBV11-3 and TRBJ1-1; no reliable D call. The CDR3 totals 14 residues. Germline CDR1 and CDR2: SGHNT and YENEEA. Trimming left V 1 base short and J 1 base short, with 7 bases between.

The count of this clone is one. V and J are TRBV7-8 and TRBJ2-2, with TRBD2 identical over 9 bases. Germline loops: CDR1 SGHVS, CDR2 FQNEAQ. The CDR3 is made up of 14 amino acids. The V segment lost 5 bases and the J segment 7 bases; nucleotides outside the gene matches: 5. In nucleotides, the CDR3 is TGTGCCAGCAGCGCCGAAGCGGGAGGCGGGGAGCTGTTTTTT. Protein sequence: CASSAEAGGGELFF.

The chain carries TRBV23-1 and TRBJ2-3; tentative D call: TRBD2 (6 bases). TRBV23-1 is sorted into the ORF group, with uncertain function. The CDR3 runs 10 residues. V was cut by 6 bases and J by 10 bases, with 8 bases left in between. DNA for the CDR3: TGCGCCAGCAGGGTAGCGGCGCAGTATTTT. Translating gives CASRVAAQYF.

V usage is TRBV7-2 and J usage is TRBJ1-3, with D possibly matching TRBD1 (6 bases). The CDR3 totals 16 residues. Deletions cut 4 bases from V and 2 bases from J, with 15 bases between. Germline CDR1 SGHTA, CDR2 FQGNSA. The CDR3 coding sequence is TGTGCCAGCAGCTCCGTCTACACAGGGCCTGGAAACACCATATATTTT. Encoded protein: CASSSVYTGPGNTIYF.

The rearrangement uses TRBV9 and TRBJ2-2, with D maybe TRBD1 (5 bases). Germline CDR1 and CDR2: SGDLS and YYNGEE. Trimming pared 2 bases from V and 1 base from J, leaving 9 bases between. This CDR3 is 15 amino acids long. CDR3 amino acids: CASSVRVGNTGELFF. In DNA, the CDR3 is TGTGCCAGCAGCGTCAGGGTAGGGAACACCGGGGAGCTGTTTTTT.

Concerning this clone itself: This sample also contains other DNA sequences that code for the same CDR3. The genes are TRBV5-1 and TRBJ2-1, with 7 bases aligning to TRBD2. The CDR3 length is 16 residues. Unmatched junction bases numbered 5, after V lost 0 bases and J lost 2 bases. CDR1 is SGHRS, CDR2 YFSETQ, per germline. The CDR3 DNA reads as TGCGCCAGCAGCTTGGTAGCGAGCGGGGCCTACAATGAGCAGTTCTTC. This encodes CASSLVASGAYNEQFF. The entire variable domain, with the rest obtained from reference TRBV5-1 and TRBJ2-1, is as follows: KAGVTQTPRYLIKTRGQQVTLSCSPISGHRSVSWYQQTPGQGLQFLFEYFSETQRNKGNFPGRFSGRQFSNSRSEMNVSTLELGDSALYLCASSLVASGAYNEQFFGPGTRLTVL.

Worth noting for this clone: The same CDR3 is also encoded by other DNA sequences in this sample. The chain couples TRBV7-3 to TRBJ1-1; 7 bases match TRBD1. V lost 5 bases and J lost 4; bases outside the gene matches: 7. The CDR3 is 14 amino acids. CDR1 is SGHTA, CDR2 FQGTGA, per germline. CDR3 sequence reads: CASSPQGVGTEAFF. The CDR3 DNA is TGTGCCAGCAGCCCCCAGGGGGTTGGCACTGAAGCTTTCTTT.

This clone showed up just once. Other DNA sequences of this sample code for an identical CDR3. The CDR3 is CSARGGNEQFF. The CDR3 DNA sequence: TGCAGTGCTAGAGGGGGGAATGAGCAGTTCTTC. V gene TRBV20-1 combines with J gene TRBJ2-1, with D perhaps TRBD1 or TRBD2 (5 bases each). The CDR3 consists of 11 residues. In germline, CDR1 is DFQATT, CDR2 SNEGSKA (reference sequence). V was pared by 1 base and J by 7 bases, with 5 bases between.

The chain links TRBV28 to TRBJ2-1; TRBD1 might be the D (6 bases). Per the germline V gene, CDR1 is MDHEN and CDR2 is SYDVKM. V dropped 1 base and J dropped 7 bases, with 8 bases sitting between them. CDR3 length: 13 amino acids. CDR3 sequence (DNA): TGTGCCAGCAGTTTATACCAGGGGAATGAGCAGTTCTTC. Its protein product is CASSLYQGNEQFF.

This chain connects TRBV10-2 to TRBJ1-4, with a tentative D call TRBD1 (5 bases). V was shortened by 0 bases and J by 4 bases, with 9 bases between the two germline ends. This CDR3 comprises 15 residues. From germline, CDR1 is WSHSY and CDR2 SAAADI. CDR3 residues: CASSESSRVNEKLFF. The CDR3 DNA sequence: TGCGCCAGCAGTGAGTCGTCCAGGGTTAATGAAAAACTGTTTTTT.

The count of this clone is one. The V and J genes are TRBV29-1 and TRBJ2-3; the match to TRBD2 covers 8 bases. The ends lost 4 bases at V and 4 bases at J; junction bases unmatched: 7. The CDR3 loop spans 14 amino acids. Germline V lookup: CDR1 SQVTM, CDR2 ANQGSEA. For the CDR3, the DNA is TGCAGCGTTGTTGGGGGGACTAGTCCAGATACGCAGTATTTT. Protein sequence: CSVVGGTSPDTQYF.

This rearrangement joins TRBV6-5 to TRBJ2-3, with 8 nucleotides matching TRBD1. CDR3 length: 14 residues. Trimming cost V 6 bases and J 6 bases; bases outside gene matches: 8. Per germline, CDR1 MNHEY and CDR2 SVGAGI. CDR3 DNA: TGTGCCAGCAGCCAGGACAGGGTCTACGATACGCAGTATTTT. As protein: CASSQDRVYDTQYF.

In the case of this clone: The sample contains more than one DNA sequence encoding this CDR3. The rearrangement joins TRBV5-1 to TRBJ2-3; 10 bases fit TRBD1. The ends lost 4 bases at V and 1 base at J; junction bases unmatched: 3. The CDR3 runs 15 residues. Per germline, CDR1 SGHRS and CDR2 YFSETQ. CDR3 nucleotide sequence: TGCGCCAGCAGCGCCGGGACAGGGGGCACAGATACGCAGTATTTT. It codes for CASSAGTGGTDTQYF.

The V call is TRBV6-1, the J call TRBJ1-2; D gene ambiguous. Trimming took off 4 bases at V and 5 bases at J, with 11 bases between the two ends. Germline V gene lookup returns CDR1 MNHNS and CDR2 SASEGT. The CDR3 spans 13 residues. The CDR3 loop is CASSVGPLYGYTF. The CDR3 DNA is TGTGCCAGCAGTGTAGGCCCTCTTTATGGCTACACCTTC.

The chain links TRBV27 to TRBJ1-2, with TRBD1 identical over 9 bases. The CDR3 length is 15 residues. With 7 bases clipped from V and 4 bases from J, the junction kept 10 bases outside the gene matches. Germline CDR1 reads MNHEY; CDR2 reads SMNVEV (reference sequence). The CDR3 loop reads CASKDRQGEGYGYTF. CDR3 sequence (DNA): TGTGCCAGCAAAGATCGACAGGGGGAAGGCTATGGCTACACCTTC.

This clone has a single count. The CDR3 reads CASARTRLAGESLHNEQFF. CDR3 in DNA: TGTGCTAGTGCCCGGACGCGACTAGCGGGAGAATCCTTGCACAATGAGCAGTTCTTC. This chain joins TRBV12-5 and TRBJ2-1, with 12 nucleotides matching TRBD2. Germline lookup yields CDR1 LGHNT and CDR2 FRNRAP. V shed 7 bases and J 5 bases; nucleotides not matched to a gene: 18. This CDR3 region has 19 residues.

This chain connects TRBV7-2 to TRBJ2-7; D unclear. Germline V gives CDR1 SGHTA, CDR2 FQGNSA. V gave up 0 bases and J gave up 5 bases, with 8 bases separating them. This CDR3 is built from 13 residues. CDR3 in DNA: TGTGCCAGCAGCTTAGCAGGGTGGAACGAGCAGTACTTC. Amino acids: CASSLAGWNEQYF.

This chain joins TRBV30 and TRBJ2-1; D remains ambiguous. Germline V gene data show CDR1 as GTSNPN and CDR2 as SVGIG (reference sequence). The CDR3 extends over 15 amino acids. V lost 4 bases and J lost 0, with 13 bases in between. The CDR3 spells CAWMTVVSSYNEQFF. CDR3 bases: TGTGCCTGGATGACGGTAGTGAGCTCCTACAATGAGCAGTTCTTC.

The gene calls are TRBV2 and TRBJ2-3, with D maybe TRBD1 (5 bases). V was clipped by 4 bases and J by 3 bases, with 11 bases between them. This CDR3 has 14 amino acids. CDR1 is SNHLY and CDR2 is FYNNEI in the germline V gene. The CDR3 sequence: CASSASTGTDTQYF. Written as DNA, the CDR3 is TGTGCCAGCAGTGCGTCCACAGGAACAGATACGCAGTATTTT.

The chain carries TRBV5-8 and TRBJ1-5; weak D call: TRBD1 (6 bases). V gave up 0 bases and J gave up 2 bases, with 9 bases separating them. CDR3 size: 15 residues. Germline V gene data show CDR1 as SGHTS and CDR2 as YDEGEE. The CDR3 loop reads CASSLDRARNQPQHF. DNA for the CDR3: TGTGCCAGCAGCTTGGACAGGGCTCGCAATCAGCCCCAGCATTTT.

The CDR3 spells CAWRREWGGQFF. The CDR3 bases are TGTGCCTGGAGACGGGAGTGGGGGGGGCAGTTCTTC. This chain connects TRBV30 to TRBJ2-1, with 7 bases matching TRBD2. CDR1 and CDR2 from the germline V gene are GTSNPN and SVGIG (reference sequence). CDR3 size: 12 residues. After removal of 3 bases from V and 12 bases from J, the junction contained 8 bases not matched to a gene. Drawing the rest from reference TRBV30 and TRBJ2-1, the complete variable domain is SQTIHQWPATLVQPVGSPLSLECTVEGTSNPNLYWYRQAAGRGLQLLFYSVGIGQISSEVPQNLSASRPQDRQFILSSKKLLLSDSGFYLCAWRREWGGQFFGPGTRLTVL.

This chain connects TRBV7-7 to TRBJ1-2; D gene uncertain. The CDR3 extends over 13 amino acids. The germline V and J ends were trimmed by 5 bases and 4 bases, with 11 bases remaining between them. CDR1 is SSHAT and CDR2 is FNYEAQ in the germline V gene (reference sequence). Here the CDR3 reads CASSRRSVYGYTF. DNA for the CDR3: TGTGCCAGCAGCCGACGTTCTGTCTATGGCTACACCTTC.

The genes are TRBV7-2 and TRBJ2-1; D call uncertain. This CDR3 is built from 15 residues. Trimming removed 0 bases from V and 7 bases from J, with 13 bases in between. CDR1 is SGHTA, CDR2 FQGNSA, per germline. In nucleotides, the CDR3 is TGTGCCAGCAGCTTAGCCGCCAGGATGGGGAATGAGCAGTTCTTC. Translated, it gives CASSLAARMGNEQFF.

The V and J genes are TRBV5-6 and TRBJ1-3; D gene unclear. CDR1 is SGHDT, CDR2 YYEEEE, per germline. The V gene lost 7 bases and the J gene lost 4 bases, with 18 bases spanning the gap. This CDR3 contains 15 residues. The CDR3 reads CASGVGGLTGNTIYF. DNA of the CDR3: TGTGCCAGCGGGGTCGGTGGCCTAACAGGAAACACCATATATTTT.